This T cell receptor (beta chain) was sequenced in a study of T cell responses to AZD1222 COVID-19 vaccine (dated by TCRdb to about 2021). At the level of the whole study: A total of under 250 trial participants underwent TCR sequencing, of whom nearly 210 had received two doses of AZD1222 and roughly 26 had received two doses of the MenACWY control vaccine. Trial participants were enrolled by age into 18-55, 56-69 and 70-plus year subgroups, with around 150, 28 and 57 TCR-sequenced participants respectively.

Notes on this clone: The specificity of this receptor is unknown. Nothing much larger sits one base from this clone, and base qualities are not available.

The CDR3 regions of human TCRbeta chains were analyzed by immunosequencing. As for how the authors treated the data: TCRs in the repertoires were matched against a reference library of SARS-CoV-2-specific TCRs that had been generated with the MIRA antigen-specificity platform. Breadth was defined as the fraction of unique TCRs that were SARS-CoV-2-associated. Depth was defined as the fraction of total T cells that were SARS-CoV-2-associated. Each spike-specific TCR was assigned to its reactive spike region and to a CD4 or CD8 class using the MIRA data. Log10-transformed breadth and depth values were compared by one-way ANOVA with Sidak's multiple comparisons tests. The clones in this table, taken by TCRdb from immuneACCESS, are in-frame only. Not every clone is retained; where verified, under half of the shortfall comes from an unresolved V gene, and the cause of the rest is unknown. V and J calls and clone size follow that table, whereas D and trimming were derived from the DNA. The sample table shows approximately 120,000 clones, and approximately 91% are seen once. Together, the top ten hold roughly 13% of the sample.

The CDR3, cysteine through phenylalanine, is 17 amino acids long. The DNA shown is the 51-base CDR3, in frame from base 1. The germline V and J ends show losses of 2 bases and 10 bases respectively, and no gene match explains 14 bases of the junction. Reading the germline V gene gives CDR1 MNHEY and CDR2 SVGEGT. The investigation overall reported the following: The 56-69-year group was small, and its depth increase did not reach significance, likely because of low power. Reportedly, close to half of the unique spike-specific TCRs recognized epitopes lying outside the regions that are mutated in the B.1.351 and B.1.1.7 variants. No day 14 peak-response samples were available, so repertoires were characterized only after the peak T cell response. Vaccine-associated CD4 TCRs spanned the whole spike protein, with dominant responses in regions 160-218 and 743-854. A significant rise in spike-specific TCR breadth and depth was observed after two AZD1222 doses relative to day 0 and relative to MenACWY recipients. Most participants were white British and females outnumbered males, and the authors suggested that clonal diversity may have been underestimated. Conclusions about previously exposed vaccinees were limited because only six AZD1222 recipients were SARS-CoV-2 seropositive at baseline.

This specimen's time point label, per the study, means: baseline before first vaccination. The label giving this sample's treatment or condition can be read as: meningococcal conjugate vaccine given as trial control. Samples from vaccinated people were obtained from the UK trials COV001 and COV002, which included a single-blind randomized controlled phase 2/3 trial of AZD1222 (ChAdOx1 nCoV-19) in healthy adults. Trial participant PBMC samples were collected at day 0 and day 28 after the second dose for TCRbeta chain sequencing. In this chain, TRBV6-2 or TRBV6-3 is recombined with TRBJ1-6; the junction holds 7 bases that match TRBD1. The sequence was obtained from an adult in good health. Sequencing used peripheral blood, obtained on day 0 of MenACWY control vaccination. This receptor carries the CDR3 CASSYGQEGLRVSPLHF. The sequence in DNA is TGTGCCAGCAGTTACGGACAGGAGGGCCTGAGGGTATCACCCCTCCACTTT.